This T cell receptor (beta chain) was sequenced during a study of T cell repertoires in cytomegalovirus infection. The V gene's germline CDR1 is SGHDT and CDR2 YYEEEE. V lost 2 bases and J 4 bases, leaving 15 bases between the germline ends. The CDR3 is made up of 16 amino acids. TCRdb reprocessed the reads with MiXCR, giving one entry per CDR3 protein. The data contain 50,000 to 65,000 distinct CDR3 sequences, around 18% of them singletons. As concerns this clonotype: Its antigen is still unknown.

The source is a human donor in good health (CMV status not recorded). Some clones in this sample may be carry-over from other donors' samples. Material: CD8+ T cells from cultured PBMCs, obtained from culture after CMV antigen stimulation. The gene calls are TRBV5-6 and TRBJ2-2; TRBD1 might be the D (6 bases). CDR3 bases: TGTGCCAGCAGCTTTCCAGGGGAATACGCCACCGGGGAGCTGTTTTTT. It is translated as CASSFPGEYATGELFF.